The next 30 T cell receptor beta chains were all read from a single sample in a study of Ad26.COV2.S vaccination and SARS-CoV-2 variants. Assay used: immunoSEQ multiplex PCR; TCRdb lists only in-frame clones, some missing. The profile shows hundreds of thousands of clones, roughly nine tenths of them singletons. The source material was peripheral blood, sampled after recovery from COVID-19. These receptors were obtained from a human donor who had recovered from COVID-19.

CDR3 residues: CASSQERRGGDNEQFF. CDR3 in DNA: TGCGCCAGCAGCCAAGAGCGGCGCGGGGGGGACAATGAGCAGTTCTTC. The chain employs TRBV4-1 and TRBJ2-1; 9 bases align to TRBD2. The CDR3 contains 16 residues. J lost 5 bases, V lost 0 bases, and 5 bases had no gene match. Germline CDR1 MGHRA, CDR2 YSYEKL.

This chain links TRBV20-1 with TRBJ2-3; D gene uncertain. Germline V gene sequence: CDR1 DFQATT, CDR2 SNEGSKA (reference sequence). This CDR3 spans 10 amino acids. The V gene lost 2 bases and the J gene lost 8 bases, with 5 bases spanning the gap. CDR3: CSARRATQYF. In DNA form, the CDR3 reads TGCAGTGCTAGAAGGGCTACGCAGTATTTT.

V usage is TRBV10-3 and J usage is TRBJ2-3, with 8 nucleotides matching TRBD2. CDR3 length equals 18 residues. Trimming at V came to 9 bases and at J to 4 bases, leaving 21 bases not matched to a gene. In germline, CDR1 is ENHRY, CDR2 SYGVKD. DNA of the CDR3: TGTGCCATACAAAGGTTCGGGGGGGGCCGCATCGGCGCAGATACGCAGTATTTT. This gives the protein CAIQRFGGGRIGADTQYF.

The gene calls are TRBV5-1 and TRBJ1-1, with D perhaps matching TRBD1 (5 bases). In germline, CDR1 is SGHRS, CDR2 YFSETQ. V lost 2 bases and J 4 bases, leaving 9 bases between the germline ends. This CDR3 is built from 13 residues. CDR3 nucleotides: TGCGCCAGCAGCTTTCGGGGGGGCACTGAAGCTTTCTTT. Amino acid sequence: CASSFRGGTEAFF.

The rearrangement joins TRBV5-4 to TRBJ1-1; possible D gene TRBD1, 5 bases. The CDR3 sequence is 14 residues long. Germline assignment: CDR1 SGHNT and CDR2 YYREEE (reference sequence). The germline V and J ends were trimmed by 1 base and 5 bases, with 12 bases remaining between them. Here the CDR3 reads CASSLNRGRTEAFF. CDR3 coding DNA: TGTGCCAGCAGCTTGAATAGGGGTCGGACTGAAGCTTTCTTT.

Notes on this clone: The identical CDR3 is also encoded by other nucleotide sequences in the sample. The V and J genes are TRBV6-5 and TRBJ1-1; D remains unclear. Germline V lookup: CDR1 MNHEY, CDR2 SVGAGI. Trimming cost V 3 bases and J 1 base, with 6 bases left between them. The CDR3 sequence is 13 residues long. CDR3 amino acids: CASSYQENTEAFF. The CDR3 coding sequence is TGTGCCAGCAGTTATCAGGAGAACACTGAAGCTTTCTTT.

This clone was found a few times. This CDR3 reads CASSVETGEGYEQYF. CDR3 DNA: TGTGCCAGCAGCGTAGAAACAGGGGAAGGCTACGAGCAGTACTTC. V and J are TRBV9 and TRBJ2-7, with 7 bases matching TRBD1. With 0 bases clipped from V and 3 bases from J, the junction kept 6 bases outside the gene matches. This CDR3 is built from 15 residues. Germline loops: CDR1 SGDLS, CDR2 YYNGEE.

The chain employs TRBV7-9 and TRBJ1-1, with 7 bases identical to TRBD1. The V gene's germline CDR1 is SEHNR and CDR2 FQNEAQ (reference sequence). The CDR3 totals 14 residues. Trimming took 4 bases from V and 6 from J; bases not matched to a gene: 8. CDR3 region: CASSSSGGGAEAFF. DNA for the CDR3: TGTGCCAGCAGCTCATCAGGGGGTGGGGCTGAAGCTTTCTTT.

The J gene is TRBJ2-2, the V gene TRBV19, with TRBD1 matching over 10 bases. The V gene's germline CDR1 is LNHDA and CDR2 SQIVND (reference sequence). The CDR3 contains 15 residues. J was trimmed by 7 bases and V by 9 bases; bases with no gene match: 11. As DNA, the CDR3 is TGTGCCAGCAAAACGGGGACAGGGGTGTACGGGGAGCTGTTTTTT. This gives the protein CASKTGTGVYGELFF.

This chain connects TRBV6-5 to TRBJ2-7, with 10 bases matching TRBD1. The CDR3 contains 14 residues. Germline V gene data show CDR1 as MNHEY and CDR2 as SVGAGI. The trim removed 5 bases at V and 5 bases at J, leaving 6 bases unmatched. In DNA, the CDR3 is TGTGCCAGCAGTCTCCGGGACAGGGGTGACGAGCAGTACTTC. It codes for CASSLRDRGDEQYF.

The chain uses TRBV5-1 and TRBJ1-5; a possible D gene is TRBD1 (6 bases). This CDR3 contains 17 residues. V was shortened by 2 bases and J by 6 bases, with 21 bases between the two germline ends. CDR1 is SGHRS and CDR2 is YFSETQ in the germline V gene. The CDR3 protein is CASSLGLSGGMSQPQHF. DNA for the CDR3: TGCGCCAGCAGCTTAGGACTTTCCGGGGGCATGAGTCAGCCCCAGCATTTT.

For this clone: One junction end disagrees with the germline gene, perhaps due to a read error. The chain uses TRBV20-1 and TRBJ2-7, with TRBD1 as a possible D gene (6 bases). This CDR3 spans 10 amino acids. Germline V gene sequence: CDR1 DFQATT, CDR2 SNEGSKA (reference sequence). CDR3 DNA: TGCAGTGCTATCGACAGGTATCAAAACTTC. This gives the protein CSAIDRYQNF.

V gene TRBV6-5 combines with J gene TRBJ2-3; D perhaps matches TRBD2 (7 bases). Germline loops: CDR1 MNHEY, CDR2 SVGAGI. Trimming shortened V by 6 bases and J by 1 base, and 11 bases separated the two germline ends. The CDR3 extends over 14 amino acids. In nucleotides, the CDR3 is TGTGCCAGCAGGACGGGGGGCCGCACAGATACGCAGTATTTT. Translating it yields CASRTGGRTDTQYF.

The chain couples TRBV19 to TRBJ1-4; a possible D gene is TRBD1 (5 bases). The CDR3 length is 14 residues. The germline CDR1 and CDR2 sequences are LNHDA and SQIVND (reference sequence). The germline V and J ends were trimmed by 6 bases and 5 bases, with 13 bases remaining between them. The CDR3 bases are TGTGCCAGTAGCACCGGGGCGGTGAATGAAAAACTGTTTTTT. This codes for CASSTGAVNEKLFF.

DNA for the CDR3: TGTGCCAGCAGTGAATGGGCCCGAAGCTCCTATAATTCACCCCTCCACTTT. Its protein is CASSEWARSSYNSPLHF. The chain links TRBV6-1 to TRBJ1-6; D not certain. Germline-derived CDR1 and CDR2 are MNHNS and SASEGT. This CDR3 spans 17 amino acids. V was trimmed by 2 bases and J by 0 bases, leaving 11 bases between them.

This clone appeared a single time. CDR3 sequence: CASSTGLAGNTIYF. The CDR3 nucleotides read TGTGCCAGCAGTACAGGGTTGGCGGGAAACACCATATATTTT. The chain uses TRBV21-1 and TRBJ1-3; TRBD1, the D gene given by the table, was not confirmed from the DNA. TRBV21-1 is flagged as a pseudogene. The CDR3 is 14 amino acids.

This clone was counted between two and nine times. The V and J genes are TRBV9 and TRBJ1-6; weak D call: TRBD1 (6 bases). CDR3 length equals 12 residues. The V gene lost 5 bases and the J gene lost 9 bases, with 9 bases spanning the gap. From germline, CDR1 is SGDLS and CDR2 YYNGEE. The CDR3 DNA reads TGTGCCAGCAGTGGACAGAGTTCACCCCTCCACTTT. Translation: CASSGQSSPLHF.

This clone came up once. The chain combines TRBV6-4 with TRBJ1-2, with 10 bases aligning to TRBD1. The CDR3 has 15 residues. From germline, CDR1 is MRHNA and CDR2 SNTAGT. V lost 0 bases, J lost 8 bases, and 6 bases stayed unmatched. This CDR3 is CASSDSTGGYGGYTF. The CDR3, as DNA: TGTGCCAGCAGTGACTCGACAGGGGGCTACGGCGGCTACACCTTC.

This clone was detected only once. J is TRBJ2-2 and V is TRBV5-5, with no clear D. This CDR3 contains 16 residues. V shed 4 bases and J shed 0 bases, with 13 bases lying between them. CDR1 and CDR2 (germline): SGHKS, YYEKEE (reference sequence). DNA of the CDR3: TGTGCCAGCAGCCTGGCCGGACCCTCGAACACCGGGGAGCTGTTTTTT. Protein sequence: CASSLAGPSNTGELFF.

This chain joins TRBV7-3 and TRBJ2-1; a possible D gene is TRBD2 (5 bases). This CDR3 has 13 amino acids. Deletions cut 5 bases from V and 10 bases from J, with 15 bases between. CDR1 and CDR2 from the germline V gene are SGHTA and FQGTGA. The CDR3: CASSLRVAQEQFF. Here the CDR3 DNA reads TGTGCCAGCAGCCTCCGGGTAGCGCAGGAGCAGTTCTTC.

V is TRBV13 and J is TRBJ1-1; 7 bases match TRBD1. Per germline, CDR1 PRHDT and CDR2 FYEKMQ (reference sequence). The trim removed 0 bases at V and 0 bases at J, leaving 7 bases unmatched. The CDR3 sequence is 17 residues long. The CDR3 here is CASSLGPLGQMNTEAFF. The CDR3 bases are TGTGCCAGCAGCTTAGGGCCTTTGGGACAGATGAACACTGAAGCTTTCTTT.

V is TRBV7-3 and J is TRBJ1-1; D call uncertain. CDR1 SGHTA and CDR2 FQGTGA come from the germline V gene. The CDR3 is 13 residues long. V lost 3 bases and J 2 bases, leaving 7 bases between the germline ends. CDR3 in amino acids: CASSFYTNTEAFF. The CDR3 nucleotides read TGTGCCAGCAGCTTTTACACCAACACTGAAGCTTTCTTT.

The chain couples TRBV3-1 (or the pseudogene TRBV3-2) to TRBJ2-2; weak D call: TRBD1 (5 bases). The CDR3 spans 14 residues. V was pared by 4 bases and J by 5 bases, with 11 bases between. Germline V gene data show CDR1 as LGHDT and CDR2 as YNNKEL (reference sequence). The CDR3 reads CASSPYPGTGELFF. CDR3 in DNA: TGTGCCAGCAGCCCTTATCCAGGGACCGGGGAGCTGTTTTTT.

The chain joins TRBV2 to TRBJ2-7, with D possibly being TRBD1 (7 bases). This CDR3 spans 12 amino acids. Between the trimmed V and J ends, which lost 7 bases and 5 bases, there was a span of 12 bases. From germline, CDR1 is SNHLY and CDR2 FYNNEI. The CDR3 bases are TGTGCCAGCAAGGCAGGGGGGAACGAGCAGTACTTC. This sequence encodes CASKAGGNEQYF.

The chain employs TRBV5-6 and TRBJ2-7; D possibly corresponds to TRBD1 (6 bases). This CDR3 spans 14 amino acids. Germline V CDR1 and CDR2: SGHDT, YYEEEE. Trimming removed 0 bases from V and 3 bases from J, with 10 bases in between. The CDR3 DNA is TGTGCCAGCAGCTTGGCCGGGACAAACTACGAGCAGTACTTC. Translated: CASSLAGTNYEQYF.

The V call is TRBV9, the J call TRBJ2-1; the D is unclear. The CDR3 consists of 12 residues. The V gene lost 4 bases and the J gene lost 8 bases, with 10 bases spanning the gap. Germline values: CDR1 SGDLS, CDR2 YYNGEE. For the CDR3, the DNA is TGTGCCAGCAGCTCCCCCTCATATGAGCAGTTCTTC. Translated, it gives CASSSPSYEQFF.

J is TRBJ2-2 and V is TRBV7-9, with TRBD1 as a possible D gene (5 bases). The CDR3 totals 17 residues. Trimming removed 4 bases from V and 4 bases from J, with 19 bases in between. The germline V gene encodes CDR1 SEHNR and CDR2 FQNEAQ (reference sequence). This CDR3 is CASSSPGIPQGTGELFF. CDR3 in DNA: TGTGCCAGCAGCTCCCCAGGCATCCCCCAGGGCACCGGGGAGCTGTTTTTT.

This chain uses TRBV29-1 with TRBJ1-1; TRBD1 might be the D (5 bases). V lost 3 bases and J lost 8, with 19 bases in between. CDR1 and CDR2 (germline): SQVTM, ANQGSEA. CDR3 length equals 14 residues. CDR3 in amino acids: CSVDIWGPSREAFF. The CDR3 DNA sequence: TGCAGCGTTGATATTTGGGGACCCTCACGGGAAGCTTTCTTT.

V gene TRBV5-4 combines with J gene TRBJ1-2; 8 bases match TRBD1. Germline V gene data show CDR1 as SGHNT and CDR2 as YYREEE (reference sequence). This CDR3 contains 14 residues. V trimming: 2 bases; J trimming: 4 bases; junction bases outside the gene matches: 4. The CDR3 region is CASSFRGQAYGYTF. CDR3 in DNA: TGTGCCAGCAGCTTTCGGGGACAGGCCTATGGCTACACCTTC.

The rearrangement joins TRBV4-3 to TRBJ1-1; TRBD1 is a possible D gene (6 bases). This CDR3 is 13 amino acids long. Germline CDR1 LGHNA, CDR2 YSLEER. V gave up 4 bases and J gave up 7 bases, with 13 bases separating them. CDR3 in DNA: TGCGCCAGCAGCCGTGCGGGGGGCGATGAAGCTTTCTTT. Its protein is CASSRAGGDEAFF.